This T cell receptor (beta chain) appears in the sequencing data of a study of OX40 agonist ivuxolimab in advanced cancers. Study information: Clinicians treated patients with ivuxolimab, an agonistic anti-OX40 (CD134) antibody.

The CDR3 covers 14 residues. V lost 4 bases and J 2 bases, leaving 12 bases between the germline ends. Germline CDR1 and CDR2: SGHTS and YDEGEE. Autoimmune disease history or systemic immunosuppression disqualified patients. The method was immunoSEQ multiplex PCR; TCRdb's version includes in-frame clones alone and lacks a portion of them. This table holds about 130,000 clones, under 95% found once. The chain employs TRBV5-8 and TRBJ2-5; the D gene is possibly TRBD1 (6 bases). The sequence was obtained from an adult with an advanced solid tumor such as melanoma, head and neck, liver or kidney cancer. The sequencing used CD4+ or CD8+ T cells sorted from blood, collected in a trial of the OX40 agonist ivuxolimab. The CDR3 spells CASSVGQKQETQYF. The CDR3, as DNA: TGTGCCAGCAGCGTAGGACAGAAACAAGAGACCCAGTACTTC.